The sequence of this T cell receptor (beta chain) was determined in a study of OX40 agonist ivuxolimab in advanced cancers. Study-level background: Dosing consisted of intravenous ivuxolimab at 0.01 to 10 mg/kg every 2 weeks. Whole-study findings and limits: Expanded clones belonging to CD8+ T cells outnumbered, on average, those of CD4+. The CD4+ and CD8+ T cells in the blood had expanded clonally by week 6 at 0.1 to 3.0 mg/kg. Partial responders at 0.1-3.0 mg/kg showed near-lowest clonal expansion.

Produced via immunoSEQ multiplex PCR; TCRdb's table is partial and in-frame only. The sample carries some 86,000 clones, approximately 94% recorded once. As to this clone: Its antigen is still unknown.

The sample here was CD4+ or CD8+ T cells sorted from blood, taken in a trial of the OX40 agonist ivuxolimab. The clonotype originates from an adult with an advanced solid tumor such as melanoma, head and neck, liver or kidney cancer.

The chain's CDR3 is CASSPQGVSTDTQYF. The CDR3 DNA follows: TGTGCCAGCAGCCCACAAGGGGTTAGCACAGATACGCAGTATTTT. The chain has TRBV9 and TRBJ2-3; tentative D call: TRBD1 (5 bases). Per germline, CDR1 SGDLS and CDR2 YYNGEE. The CDR3 has 15 amino acids. V lost 4 bases and J 0 bases, leaving 12 bases between the germline ends.